The next 15 T cell receptor beta chains were all read from a single sample in a study of blood T cell repertoires in COVID-19. Data came from immunoSEQ multiplex PCR; TCRdb stores just in-frame clones and leaves some out. The data hold around 40,000 clones, with approximately 88% observed a single time. Sequencing input: peripheral blood. These receptors all come from a man in his fifties or sixties with active COVID-19.

This chain connects TRBV7-9 to TRBJ2-7; D is perhaps TRBD1 (5 bases). The CDR3 sequence is 15 residues long. V was pared by 4 bases and J by 2 bases, with 15 bases between. Germline-derived CDR1 and CDR2 are SEHNR and FQNEAQ (reference sequence). CDR3 bases: TGTGCCAGCAGCTCCGGACATATACCCCCCTACGAGCAGTACTTC. It specifies CASSSGHIPPYEQYF.

This clone has only a few counts. This chain links TRBV6-5 with TRBJ1-1, with TRBD1 identical over 7 bases. CDR3 size: 14 residues. Germline V gene sequence: CDR1 MNHEY, CDR2 SVGAGI. Trimming cost V 6 bases and J 1 base; bases outside gene matches: 5. CDR3 region: CASRGDSKNTEAFF. The CDR3 DNA reads as TGTGCCAGCAGGGGGGACAGCAAGAACACTGAAGCTTTCTTT.

This chain connects TRBV29-1 to TRBJ2-3; D ambiguous. V lost 6 bases, J lost 2 bases, and 12 bases lay in between. This CDR3 spans 13 amino acids. Germline V gene data show CDR1 as SQVTM and CDR2 as ANQGSEA. The CDR3 DNA follows: TGCAGCGTCCTCGACGGGTTCACAGATACGCAGTATTTT. It codes for CSVLDGFTDTQYF.

The chain links TRBV12-3 or TRBV12-4 to TRBJ2-5, with 8 bases lining up with TRBD1. V shed 6 bases, J shed 4 bases, and the junction held 4 bases outside the gene matches. This CDR3 contains 13 residues. This CDR3 reads CASSRTGGETQYF. The DNA for the CDR3 is TGTGCCAGCAGCCGTACAGGGGGAGAGACCCAGTACTTC.

The CDR3 DNA sequence: TGTGCCAGTAGCCGCCTTAGCGGGTACCAAGAGACCCAGTACTTC. It is translated as CASSRLSGYQETQYF. This chain links TRBV19 with TRBJ2-5; 7 nucleotides match TRBD2. Germline CDR1 LNHDA, CDR2 SQIVND (reference sequence). V shed 6 bases and J 0 bases; nucleotides not matched to a gene: 7. This CDR3 region has 15 residues.

The rearrangement uses TRBV19 and TRBJ2-3; 12 bases line up with TRBD2. The CDR3 is 15 residues long. Germline trimming cut 5 bases from V and 4 bases from J; bases unmatched to any gene: 4. Germline loops: CDR1 LNHDA, CDR2 SQIVND (reference sequence). The CDR3 loop is CASSSTSGSADTQYF. CDR3 coding DNA: TGTGCCAGTAGTTCGACTAGCGGGAGCGCAGATACGCAGTATTTT.

The chain employs TRBV2 and TRBJ1-1; D is possibly TRBD1 (6 bases). Looked up from germline, CDR1 is SNHLY and CDR2 is FYNNEI. V was cut by 7 bases and J by 0 bases, with 12 bases left in between. This CDR3 comprises 14 residues. The CDR3 coding sequence is TGTGCCAGCACAGTGGCAGGGGTGAACACTGAAGCTTTCTTT. It codes for CASTVAGVNTEAFF. Full variable domain (remainder filled in from reference TRBV2 and TRBJ1-1): EPEVTQTPSHQVTQMGQEVILRCVPISNHLYFYWYRQILGQKVEFLVSFYNNEISEKSEIFDDQFSVERPDGSNFTLKIRSTKLEDSAMYFCASTVAGVNTEAFFGQGTRLTVV.

The chain recombines TRBV19 with TRBJ1-1; possible D gene TRBD1, 6 bases. This CDR3 comprises 13 residues. Trimming shortened V by 3 bases and J by 7 bases, and 12 bases separated the two germline ends. Germline V gene lookup returns CDR1 LNHDA and CDR2 SQIVND (reference sequence). The CDR3 loop is CASSIVQGGEAFF. The CDR3 nucleotides read TGTGCCAGTAGTATTGTACAGGGTGGTGAAGCTTTCTTT.

The rearrangement uses TRBV30 and TRBJ1-5, with 8 bases that match TRBD1. Germline V gene sequence: CDR1 GTSNPN, CDR2 SVGIG (reference sequence). The J segment lost 4 bases and the V segment lost 5 bases, leaving 10 bases of the junction unmatched. The CDR3 loop spans 15 amino acids. CDR3 protein: CAWAGTGIINQPQHF. The CDR3 DNA is TGTGCCTGGGCCGGGACAGGAATCATTAATCAGCCCCAGCATTTT.

The sample holds a few counts of this clone. The chain joins TRBV4-1 to TRBJ1-5; D is undetermined. This CDR3 is 16 amino acids long. The germline V gene encodes CDR1 MGHRA and CDR2 YSYEKL. V lost 0 bases to trimming and J lost 2 bases, with 11 bases between them. The CDR3 reads CASSQDGGLGNQPQHF. CDR3 nucleotide sequence: TGCGCCAGCAGCCAAGATGGAGGGCTTGGCAATCAGCCCCAGCATTTT.

The genes are TRBV29-1 and TRBJ2-7; tentative D call: TRBD1 (5 bases). The length of the CDR3 is 13 residues. From germline, CDR1 is SQVTM and CDR2 ANQGSEA. Trimming took 6 bases from V and 1 from J, leaving 13 bases between them. The DNA of the CDR3 is TGCAGCGTGGACCTTCAGGGTTCCTACGAGCAGTACTTC. Translating it yields CSVDLQGSYEQYF.

The chain joins TRBV2 to TRBJ2-7, with a weak D call TRBD2 (6 bases). The CDR3 is 13 residues long. Per the germline V gene, CDR1 is SNHLY and CDR2 is FYNNEI. V lost 6 bases and J 3 bases, leaving 12 bases between the germline ends. The CDR3 DNA is TGTGCCAGCAGGGGGACTGGAAACTACGAGCAGTACTTC. It yields the protein CASRGTGNYEQYF. The variable domain in full, with the rest retrieved from reference TRBV2 and TRBJ2-7, is EPEVTQTPSHQVTQMGQEVILRCVPISNHLYFYWYRQILGQKVEFLVSFYNNEISEKSEIFDDQFSVERPDGSNFTLKIRSTKLEDSAMYFCASRGTGNYEQYFGPGTRLTVT.

The rearrangement links TRBV3-1 (or the pseudogene TRBV3-2) to TRBJ2-1; 15 nucleotides align to TRBD2. Per the germline V gene, CDR1 is LGHDT and CDR2 is YNNKEL (reference sequence). V was clipped by 4 bases and J by 7 bases; unmatched bases: 8. The CDR3 contains 17 residues. The CDR3 DNA reads TGTGCCAGCAGCCTTCGGACTAGCGGGAGGGTAGGGAATGAGCAGTTCTTC. Its protein is CASSLRTSGRVGNEQFF.

The genes are TRBV28 and TRBJ2-1; 9 nucleotides agree with TRBD2. The CDR3 runs 14 residues. V was clipped by 5 bases and J by 3 bases; unmatched bases: 2. The V gene's germline CDR1 is MDHEN and CDR2 SYDVKM. In DNA form, the CDR3 reads TGTGCCAGCAGTGTGACTAGCGGCTACAATGAGCAGTTCTTC. Its protein is CASSVTSGYNEQFF.

The chain uses TRBV28 and TRBJ2-3; 7 positions match TRBD2. The CDR3 consists of 15 residues. Germline loops: CDR1 MDHEN, CDR2 SYDVKM. Trimming took 8 bases from V and 5 from J; bases not matched to a gene: 13. As DNA, the CDR3 is TGTGCCAGCCCGCCGATCGGTCTAGCGGAAGATACGCAGTATTTT. Its translation is CASPPIGLAEDTQYF.